A single sample is the source of the 13 T cell receptor beta chains below, sequenced in a study of T-cell reconstitution after alpha-beta-depleted transplantation in children. Preparation of the TCRbeta library involved a method that used unique molecular identifiers. TCRdb reprocessed the PCR reads with MiXCR, giving one entry per CDR3 protein. Of about 300,000 distinct CDR3 sequences listed, around 10% are singletons. This specimen was PBMCs, taken before TCRalphabeta/CD19-depleted stem cell transplant. Every receptor here comes from a boy in the first two years of life with acute myeloid leukemia, due to receive a stem cell transplant.

This clonotype was counted many times. This sequence joins TRBV28 and TRBJ2-7, with 8 bases aligning to TRBD2. CDR3 size: 16 residues. V was pared by 6 bases and J by 2 bases, with 12 bases of the junction left unmatched. In germline, CDR1 is MDHEN, CDR2 SYDVKM. CDR3 sequence: CASSPAERGLPYEQYF. In nucleotides, the CDR3 is TGTGCCAGCAGCCCCGCCGAGCGGGGGTTACCCTACGAGCAGTACTTC.

Only a few counts were recorded for this clonotype. J is TRBJ2-7 and V is TRBV7-9, with D possibly TRBD2 on 6 matching bases. V dropped 5 bases and J dropped 5 bases, with 13 bases sitting between them. The V gene's germline CDR1 is SEHNR and CDR2 FQNEAQ (reference sequence). CDR3 size: 13 residues. The CDR3, as DNA: TGTGCCAGCAGCCCGAACGGGGAGGACGAGCAGTACTTC. The encoded protein is CASSPNGEDEQYF.

Remarks on this clonotype: This may be a read error, as it is one base from a much larger clone. This rearrangement joins TRBV11-2 to TRBJ2-3; perhaps TRBD2 as D (5 bases). The CDR3 sequence is 19 residues long. V shed 3 bases and J shed 2 bases, with 24 bases lying between them. Germline CDR1 is SGHAT and CDR2 is FQNNGV. CDR3 in amino acids: CASSFRSGQGRRFTDTQYF. CDR3 in DNA: TGTGCCAGCAGCTTTAGGTCAGGCCAAGGGAGACGATTCACAGATACGCAGTATTTT.

This clonotype was seen at least ten times. V usage is TRBV4-3 and J usage is TRBJ2-1; no reliable D call. The V gene lost 0 bases and the J gene lost 5 bases, with 11 bases spanning the gap. The CDR3 length is 15 residues. Per germline, CDR1 LGHNA and CDR2 YSLEER. CDR3 bases: TGCGCCAGCAGCCAAGATTTTATCTGGGACAATGAGCAGTTCTTC. It translates to CASSQDFIWDNEQFF.

This clonotype was counted a few times. This rearrangement joins TRBV23-1 to TRBJ2-5; the match to TRBD1 covers 12 bases. TRBV23-1 is treated as an ORF (open reading frame) with a function not yet certain. The junction had 6 bases not matched to a gene; V was cut back by 3 bases and J by 7 bases. This CDR3 comprises 15 residues. The CDR3 nucleotides read TGCGCCAGCAGTCAGCCGGGACAGGGGGCAGGGACCCAGTACTTC. As protein: CASSQPGQGAGTQYF.

The chain uses TRBV18 and TRBJ2-3, with 9 bases fitting TRBD1. Losses at the gene ends were 1 base for V and 2 bases for J; bases not matched to a gene: 7. CDR3 size: 17 residues. CDR1 KGHSH and CDR2 LQKENI come from the germline V gene. CDR3 nucleotides: TGTGCCAGCTCACCACGCCAGGGGACAGGGATCACAGATACGCAGTATTTT. As protein: CASSPRQGTGITDTQYF.

The table lists this clonotype with many counts. The chain has TRBV6-2 or TRBV6-3 and TRBJ1-1; D is possibly TRBD1 (6 bases). This CDR3 contains 16 residues. Germline lookup yields CDR1 MNHEY and CDR2 SVGEGT. V lost 7 bases and J lost 4, with 22 bases in between. CDR3 protein: CASIKDGETGRTEAFF. The CDR3 coding sequence is TGTGCCAGCATCAAAGACGGGGAAACAGGGCGCACTGAAGCTTTCTTT.

This clonotype was seen many times. The chain combines TRBV20-1 with TRBJ1-2; D gene unclear. V gave up 5 bases and J gave up 5 bases, with 9 bases separating them. CDR3 length: 11 amino acids. Germline V CDR1 and CDR2: DFQATT, SNEGSKA (reference sequence). As DNA, the CDR3 is TGCAGTGCTGCCCAGGCTTATGGCTACACCTTC. This encodes CSAAQAYGYTF.

This clonotype was observed at least ten times. The gene calls are TRBV12-3 or TRBV12-4 and TRBJ2-3, with D possibly TRBD2 on 5 matching bases. The CDR3 loop spans 15 amino acids. V lost 6 bases and J lost 0, with 13 bases in between. CDR3 in DNA: TGTGCCAGCAGCCGGACTGACGCTAGCACAGATACGCAGTATTTT. It encodes CASSRTDASTDTQYF.

This clonotype turned up a few times. This chain links TRBV4-2 with TRBJ2-1; possible D gene TRBD2, 5 bases. From germline, CDR1 is LGHNA and CDR2 YNFKEQ. The CDR3 is 15 amino acids. Deletions cut 4 bases from V and 5 bases from J, with 15 bases between. CDR3 sequence reads: CASSPRGRGDNEQFF. CDR3 nucleotides: TGTGCCAGCAGCCCTCGAGGACGGGGAGACAATGAGCAGTTCTTC.

At least ten counts were recorded for this clonotype. The chain joins TRBV27 to TRBJ2-1; possible D gene TRBD1, 5 bases. There are 15 residues in the CDR3. CDR1 and CDR2 (germline): MNHEY, SMNVEV (reference sequence). The V and J ends lost 5 bases and 8 bases respectively, with 19 bases between them. CDR3 region: CASSLLDTRIYEQFF. The CDR3 DNA reads TGTGCCAGCAGTCTCCTGGACACCAGGATCTATGAGCAGTTCTTC.

V and J are TRBV20-1 and TRBJ1-6; 7 nucleotides match TRBD1. Losses at the gene ends were 5 bases for V and 7 bases for J; bases not matched to a gene: 5. Germline CDR1 is DFQATT and CDR2 is SNEGSKA (reference sequence). This CDR3 is 13 amino acids long. CDR3 amino acids: CSAPGQPNSPLHF. The CDR3, as DNA: TGCAGTGCTCCGGGACAGCCCAATTCACCCCTCCACTTT.

V is TRBV30 and J is TRBJ2-1; 9 bases match TRBD1. From germline, CDR1 is GTSNPN and CDR2 SVGIG (reference sequence). V lost 0 bases to trimming and J lost 6 bases; unmatched junction nucleotides: 6. This CDR3 contains 15 residues. CDR3: CAWSVQDRGINEQFF. In nucleotides, the CDR3 is TGTGCCTGGAGTGTACAGGACAGGGGAATCAATGAGCAGTTCTTC.